This TCR beta chain was recorded in a study of T cells after yellow fever vaccination. V was pared by 3 bases and J by 6 bases, with 8 bases of the junction left unmatched. Germline CDR1 reads DFQATT; CDR2 reads SNEGSKA (reference sequence). This CDR3 contains 15 residues. This clonotype was picked up a small number of times. Its antigen remains unknown. Notes on the study in general: In post-booster samples, most primary-vaccination clones reappeared (roughly 96% CD4, nearly 90% CD8).

As TCR cDNA was made by 5'RACE template switching, a universal primer site and UMIs were added. From the 5' RACE reads, TCRdb called clonotypes with MiXCR, one entry per CDR3 protein. The sample records about 400,000 distinct CDR3 sequences, more than 5.5% being singletons. The sample in question was PBMCs, obtained 5 days after the yellow fever booster vaccination. This sequence was found in a man in his thirties or forties who received the YFV17D yellow fever vaccine. This chain links TRBV20-1 with TRBJ2-3; TRBD2 agrees at 11 bases. The CDR3 spells CSASGLAGGGDTQYF. The CDR3 DNA reads TGCAGTGCTAGCGGGCTAGCGGGAGGAGGGGATACGCAGTATTTT.